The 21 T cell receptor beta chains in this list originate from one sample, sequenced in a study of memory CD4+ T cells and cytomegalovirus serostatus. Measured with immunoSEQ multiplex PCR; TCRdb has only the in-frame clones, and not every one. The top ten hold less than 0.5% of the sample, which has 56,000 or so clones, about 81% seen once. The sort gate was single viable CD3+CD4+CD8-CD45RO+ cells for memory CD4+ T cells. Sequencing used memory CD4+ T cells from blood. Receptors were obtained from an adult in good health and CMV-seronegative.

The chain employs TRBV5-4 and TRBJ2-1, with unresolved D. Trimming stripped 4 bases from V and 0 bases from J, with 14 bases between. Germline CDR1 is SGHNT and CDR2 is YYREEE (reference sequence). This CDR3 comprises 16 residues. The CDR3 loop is CASSPRAPGSYNEQFF. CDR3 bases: TGTGCCAGCAGCCCTAGGGCACCGGGCTCCTACAATGAGCAGTTCTTC.

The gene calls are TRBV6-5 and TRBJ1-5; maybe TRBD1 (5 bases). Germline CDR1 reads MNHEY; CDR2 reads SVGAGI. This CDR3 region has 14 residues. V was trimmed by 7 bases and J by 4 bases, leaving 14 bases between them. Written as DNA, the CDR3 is TGTGCCAGCAATCCCATTGGGGGGAATCAGCCCCAGCATTTT. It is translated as CASNPIGGNQPQHF.

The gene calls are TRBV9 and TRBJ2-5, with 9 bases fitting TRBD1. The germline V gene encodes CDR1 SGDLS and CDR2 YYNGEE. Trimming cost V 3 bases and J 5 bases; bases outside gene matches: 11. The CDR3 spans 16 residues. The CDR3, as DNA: TGTGCCAGCAGCGCCCATACCGGGACAGGGTTGGAGACCCAGTACTTC. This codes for CASSAHTGTGLETQYF.

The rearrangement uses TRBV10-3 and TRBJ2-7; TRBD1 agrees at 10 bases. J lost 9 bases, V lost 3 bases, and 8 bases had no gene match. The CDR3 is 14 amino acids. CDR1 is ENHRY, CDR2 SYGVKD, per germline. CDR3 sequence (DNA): TGTGCCATCAGTGACGTTGGACAGGGGGGGCGGCAGTACTTC. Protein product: CAISDVGQGGRQYF.

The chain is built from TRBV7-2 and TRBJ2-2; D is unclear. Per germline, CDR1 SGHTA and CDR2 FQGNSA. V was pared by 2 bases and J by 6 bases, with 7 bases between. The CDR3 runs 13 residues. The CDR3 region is CASSLWMAGELFF. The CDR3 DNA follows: TGTGCCAGCAGCTTATGGATGGCCGGGGAGCTGTTTTTT. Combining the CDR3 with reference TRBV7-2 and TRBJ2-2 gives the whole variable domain GAGVSQSPSNKVTEKGKDVELRCDPISGHTALYWYRQSLGQGLEFLIYFQGNSAPDKSGLPSDRFSAERTGGSVSTLTIQRTQQEDSAVYLCASSLWMAGELFFGEGSRLTVL.

CDR3 in DNA: TGTGCCAGCAGCAGGGGCGGGCAAAGTAGCGAGCAGTACTTC. The encoded protein is CASSRGGQSSEQYF. This chain uses TRBV21-1 with TRBJ2-7. TRBV21-1 is a recognized pseudogene. The CDR3 length is 14 residues.

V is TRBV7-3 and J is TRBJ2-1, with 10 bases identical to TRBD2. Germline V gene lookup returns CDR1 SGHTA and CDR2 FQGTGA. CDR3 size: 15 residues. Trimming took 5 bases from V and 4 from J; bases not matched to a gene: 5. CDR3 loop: CASSPGTSVYNEQFF. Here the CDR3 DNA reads TGTGCCAGCAGCCCCGGGACTAGCGTATACAATGAGCAGTTCTTC.

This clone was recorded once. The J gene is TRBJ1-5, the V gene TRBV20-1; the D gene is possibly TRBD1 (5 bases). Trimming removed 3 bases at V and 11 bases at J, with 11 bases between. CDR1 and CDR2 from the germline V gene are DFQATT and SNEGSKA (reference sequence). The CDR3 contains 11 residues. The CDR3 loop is CSARGPQAQHF. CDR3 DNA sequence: TGCAGTGCTAGGGGACCCCAGGCCCAGCATTTT.

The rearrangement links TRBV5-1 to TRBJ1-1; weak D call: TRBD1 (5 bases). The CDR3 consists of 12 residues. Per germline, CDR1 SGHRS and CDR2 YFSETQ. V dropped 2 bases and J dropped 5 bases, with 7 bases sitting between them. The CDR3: CASSFQGTEAFF. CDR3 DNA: TGCGCCAGCAGCTTTCAGGGAACTGAAGCTTTCTTT.

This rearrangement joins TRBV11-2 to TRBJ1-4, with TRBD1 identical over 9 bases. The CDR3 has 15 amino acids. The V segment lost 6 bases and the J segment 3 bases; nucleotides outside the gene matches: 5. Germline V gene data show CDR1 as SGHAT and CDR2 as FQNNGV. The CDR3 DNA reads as TGTGCCAGCAGGTTACAGGGGGCGCCTAATGAAAAACTGTTTTTT. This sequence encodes CASRLQGAPNEKLFF. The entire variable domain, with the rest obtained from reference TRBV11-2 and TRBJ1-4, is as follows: EAGVAQSPRYKIIEKRQSVAFWCNPISGHATLYWYQQILGQGPKLLIQFQNNGVVDDSQLPKDRFSAERLKGVDSTLKIQPAKLEDSAVYLCASRLQGAPNEKLFFGSGTQLSVL.

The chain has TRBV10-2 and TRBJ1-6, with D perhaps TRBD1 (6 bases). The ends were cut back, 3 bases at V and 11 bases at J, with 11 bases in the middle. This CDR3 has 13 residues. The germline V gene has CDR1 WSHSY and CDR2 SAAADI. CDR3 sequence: CASSDRDTTPLHF. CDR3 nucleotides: TGCGCCAGCAGTGACCGGGACACTACACCCCTCCACTTT.

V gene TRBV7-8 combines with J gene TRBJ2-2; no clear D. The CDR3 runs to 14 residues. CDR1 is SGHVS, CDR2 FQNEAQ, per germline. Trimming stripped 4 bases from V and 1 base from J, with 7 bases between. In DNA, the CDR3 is TGTGCCAGCAGCTATGTGGTGAACACCGGGGAGCTGTTTTTT. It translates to CASSYVVNTGELFF.

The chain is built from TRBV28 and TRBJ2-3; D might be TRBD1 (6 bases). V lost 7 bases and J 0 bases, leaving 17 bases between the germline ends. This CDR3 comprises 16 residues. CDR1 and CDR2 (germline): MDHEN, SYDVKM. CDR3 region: CASKKTGALSTDTQYF. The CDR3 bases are TGTGCCAGCAAGAAGACAGGAGCCCTTAGCACAGATACGCAGTATTTT. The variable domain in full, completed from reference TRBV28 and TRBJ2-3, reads DVKVTQSSRYLVKRTGEKVFLECVQDMDHENMFWYRQDPGLGLRLIYFSYDVKMKEKGDIPEGYSVSREKKERFSLILESASTNQTSMYLCASKKTGALSTDTQYFGPGTRLTVL.

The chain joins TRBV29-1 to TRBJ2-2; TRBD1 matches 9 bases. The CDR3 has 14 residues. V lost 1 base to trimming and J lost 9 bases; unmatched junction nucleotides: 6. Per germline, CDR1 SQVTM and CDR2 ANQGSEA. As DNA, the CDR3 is TGCAGCGTTGAAGGAGGGACAGGGACTCGGGAGCTGTTTTTT. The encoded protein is CSVEGGTGTRELFF.

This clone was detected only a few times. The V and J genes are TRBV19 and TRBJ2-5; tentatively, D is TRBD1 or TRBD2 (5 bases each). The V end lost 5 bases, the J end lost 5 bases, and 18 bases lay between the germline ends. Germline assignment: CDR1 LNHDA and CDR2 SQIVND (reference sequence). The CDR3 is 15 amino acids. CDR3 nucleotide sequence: TGTGCCAGTAGTGTGAGACAGCTCCGAGGGGAGACCCAGTACTTC. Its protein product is CASSVRQLRGETQYF.

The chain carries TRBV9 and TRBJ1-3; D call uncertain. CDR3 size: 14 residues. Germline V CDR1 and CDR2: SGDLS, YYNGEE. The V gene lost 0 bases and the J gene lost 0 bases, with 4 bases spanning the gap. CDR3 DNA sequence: TGTGCCAGCAGCGTAGAGAGCTCTGGAAACACCATATATTTT. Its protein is CASSVESSGNTIYF.

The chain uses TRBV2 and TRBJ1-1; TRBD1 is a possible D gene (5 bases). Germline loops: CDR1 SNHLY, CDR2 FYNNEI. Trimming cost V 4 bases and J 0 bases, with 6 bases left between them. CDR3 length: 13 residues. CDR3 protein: CASSGGVNTEAFF. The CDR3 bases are TGTGCCAGCAGTGGAGGGGTGAACACTGAAGCTTTCTTT.

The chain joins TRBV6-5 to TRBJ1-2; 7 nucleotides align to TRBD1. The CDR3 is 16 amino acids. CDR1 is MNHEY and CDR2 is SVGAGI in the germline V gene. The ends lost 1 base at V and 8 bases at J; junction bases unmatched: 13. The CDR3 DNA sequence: TGTGCCAGCAGTTACTGGGGGGGAAGGAGGGGGCACGGCTACACCTTC. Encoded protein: CASSYWGGRRGHGYTF.

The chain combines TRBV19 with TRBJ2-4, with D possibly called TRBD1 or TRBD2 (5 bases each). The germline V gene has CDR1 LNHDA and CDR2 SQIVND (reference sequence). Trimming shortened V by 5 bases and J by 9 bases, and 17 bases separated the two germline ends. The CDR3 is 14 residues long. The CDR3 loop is CASSLRGQGSIQYF. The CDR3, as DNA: TGTGCCAGTAGTCTCCGGGGCCAAGGGAGCATTCAGTACTTC.

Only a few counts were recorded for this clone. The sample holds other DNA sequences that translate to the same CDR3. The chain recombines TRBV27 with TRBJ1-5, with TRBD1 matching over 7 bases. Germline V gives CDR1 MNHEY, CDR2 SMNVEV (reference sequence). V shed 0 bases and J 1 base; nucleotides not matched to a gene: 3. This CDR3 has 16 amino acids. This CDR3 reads CASSLSRGISNQPQHF. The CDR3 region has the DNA TGTGCCAGCAGTTTATCCAGGGGGATAAGCAATCAGCCCCAGCATTTT.

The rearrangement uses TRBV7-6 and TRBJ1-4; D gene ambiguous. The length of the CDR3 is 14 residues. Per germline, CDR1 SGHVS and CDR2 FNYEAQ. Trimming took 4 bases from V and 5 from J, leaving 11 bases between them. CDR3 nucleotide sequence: TGTGCCAGCAGCTCCTTCCCTTCCAATGAAAAACTGTTTTTT. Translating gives CASSSFPSNEKLFF.